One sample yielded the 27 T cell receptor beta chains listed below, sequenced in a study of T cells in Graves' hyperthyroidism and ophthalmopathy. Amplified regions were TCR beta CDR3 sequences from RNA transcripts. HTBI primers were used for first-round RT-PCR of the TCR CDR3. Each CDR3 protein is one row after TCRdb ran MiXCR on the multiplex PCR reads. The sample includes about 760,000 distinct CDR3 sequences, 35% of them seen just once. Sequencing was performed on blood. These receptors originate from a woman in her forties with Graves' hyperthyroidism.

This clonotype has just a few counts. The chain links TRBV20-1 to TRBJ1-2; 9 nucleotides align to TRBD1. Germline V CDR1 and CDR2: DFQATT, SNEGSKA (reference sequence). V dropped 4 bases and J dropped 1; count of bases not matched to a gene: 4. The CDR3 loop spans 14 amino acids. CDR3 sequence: CSATTGQGNYGYTF. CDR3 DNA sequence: TGCAGTGCTACTACGGGACAGGGTAACTATGGCTACACCTTC.

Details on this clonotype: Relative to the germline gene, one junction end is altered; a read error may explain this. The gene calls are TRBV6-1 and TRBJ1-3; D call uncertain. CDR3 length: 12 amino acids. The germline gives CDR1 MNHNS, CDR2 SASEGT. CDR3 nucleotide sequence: TGTGCCAGCAGTGAAGTTGGAAACGCCATATATTTT. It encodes CASSEVGNAIYF.

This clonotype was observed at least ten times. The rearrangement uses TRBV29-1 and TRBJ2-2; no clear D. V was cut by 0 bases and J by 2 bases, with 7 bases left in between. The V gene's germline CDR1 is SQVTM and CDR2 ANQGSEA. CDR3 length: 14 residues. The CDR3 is CSVEEGSNTGELFF. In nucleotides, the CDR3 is TGCAGCGTTGAAGAGGGGTCAAACACCGGGGAGCTGTTTTTT.

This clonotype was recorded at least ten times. CDR3 residues: CASSRDVSYEQYF. The DNA for the CDR3 is TGTGCCAGCTCCAGGGACGTCTCCTACGAGCAGTACTTC. The rearrangement joins TRBV7-2 to TRBJ2-7; D may correspond to TRBD1 or TRBD2 (5 bases each). CDR1 is SGHTA, CDR2 FQGNSA, per germline. V was clipped by 8 bases and J by 0 bases, with 11 bases between them. The CDR3 runs to 13 residues.

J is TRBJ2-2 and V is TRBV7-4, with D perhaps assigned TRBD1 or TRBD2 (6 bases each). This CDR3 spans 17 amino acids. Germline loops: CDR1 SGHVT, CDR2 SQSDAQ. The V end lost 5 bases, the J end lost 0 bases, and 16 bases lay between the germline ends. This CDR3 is CASSVGLGGPNTGELFF. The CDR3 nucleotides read TGTGCCAGCAGCGTAGGTTTAGGGGGGCCGAACACCGGGGAGCTGTTTTTT.

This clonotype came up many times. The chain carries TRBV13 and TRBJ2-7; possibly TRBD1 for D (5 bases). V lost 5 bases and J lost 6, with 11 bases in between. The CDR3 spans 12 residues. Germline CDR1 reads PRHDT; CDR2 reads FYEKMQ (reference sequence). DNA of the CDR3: TGTGCCAGCAGCACTCCACAGGCCGAGCAGTACTTC. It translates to CASSTPQAEQYF.

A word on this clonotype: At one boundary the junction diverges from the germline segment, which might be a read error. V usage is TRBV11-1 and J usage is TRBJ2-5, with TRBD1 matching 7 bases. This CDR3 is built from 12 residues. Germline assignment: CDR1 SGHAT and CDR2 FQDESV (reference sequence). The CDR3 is CASMMTGPQMFF. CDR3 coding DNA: TGTGCCAGTATGATGACAGGGCCCCAGATGTTCTTC.

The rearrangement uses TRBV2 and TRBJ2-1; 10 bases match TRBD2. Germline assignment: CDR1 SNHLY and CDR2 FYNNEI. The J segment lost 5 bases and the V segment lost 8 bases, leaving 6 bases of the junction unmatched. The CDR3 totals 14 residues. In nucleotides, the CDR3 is TGTGCCAGCCTGCGGACTAGCGGTGACAATGAGCAGTTCTTC. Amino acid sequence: CASLRTSGDNEQFF.

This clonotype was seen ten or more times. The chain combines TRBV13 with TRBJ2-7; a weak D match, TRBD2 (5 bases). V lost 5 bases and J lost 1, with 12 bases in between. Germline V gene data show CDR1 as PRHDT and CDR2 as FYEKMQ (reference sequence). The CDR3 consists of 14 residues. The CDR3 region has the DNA TGTGCCAGCAGCCTTCGGACTGTTTCCTACGAGCAGTACTTC. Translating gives CASSLRTVSYEQYF.

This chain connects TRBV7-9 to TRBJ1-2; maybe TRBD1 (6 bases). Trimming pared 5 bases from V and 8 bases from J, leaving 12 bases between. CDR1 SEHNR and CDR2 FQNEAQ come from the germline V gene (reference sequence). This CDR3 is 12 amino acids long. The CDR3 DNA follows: TGTGCCAGCAGCGGCTGGGACATGGGCTACACCTTC. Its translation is CASSGWDMGYTF.

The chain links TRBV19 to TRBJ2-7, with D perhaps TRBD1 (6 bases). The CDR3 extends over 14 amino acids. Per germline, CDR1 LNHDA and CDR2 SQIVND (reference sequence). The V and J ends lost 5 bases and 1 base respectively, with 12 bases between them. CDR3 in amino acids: CASSYRETSYEQYF. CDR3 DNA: TGTGCCAGTAGTTACAGGGAAACTTCCTACGAGCAGTACTTC.

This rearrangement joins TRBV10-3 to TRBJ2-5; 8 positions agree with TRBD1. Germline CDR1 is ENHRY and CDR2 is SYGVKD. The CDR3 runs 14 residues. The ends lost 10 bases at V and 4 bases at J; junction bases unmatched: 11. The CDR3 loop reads CASRGLGQAETQYF. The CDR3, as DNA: TGTGCCAGCAGAGGACTGGGACAGGCAGAGACCCAGTACTTC.

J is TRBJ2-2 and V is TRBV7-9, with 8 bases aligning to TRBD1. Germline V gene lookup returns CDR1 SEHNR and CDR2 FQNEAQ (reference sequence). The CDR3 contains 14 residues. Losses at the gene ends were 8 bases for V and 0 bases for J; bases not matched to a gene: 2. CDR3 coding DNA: TGTGCCAGCCGGGACAGGACGAACACCGGGGAGCTGTTTTTT. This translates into CASRDRTNTGELFF.

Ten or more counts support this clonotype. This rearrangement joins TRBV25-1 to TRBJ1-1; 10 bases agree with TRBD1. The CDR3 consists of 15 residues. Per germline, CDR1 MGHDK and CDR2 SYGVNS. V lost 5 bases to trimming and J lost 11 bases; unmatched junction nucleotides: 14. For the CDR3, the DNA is TGTGCCAGCAGTTTAAATGAAGTGGGACAGGGGAACGCTTTCTTT. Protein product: CASSLNEVGQGNAFF.

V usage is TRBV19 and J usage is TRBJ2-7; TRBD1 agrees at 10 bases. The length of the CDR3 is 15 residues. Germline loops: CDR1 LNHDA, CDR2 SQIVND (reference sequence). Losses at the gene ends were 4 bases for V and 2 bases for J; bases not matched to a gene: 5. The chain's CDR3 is CASSSRDRGAYEQYF. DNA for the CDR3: TGTGCCAGTAGTAGCCGGGACAGGGGTGCCTACGAGCAGTACTTC.

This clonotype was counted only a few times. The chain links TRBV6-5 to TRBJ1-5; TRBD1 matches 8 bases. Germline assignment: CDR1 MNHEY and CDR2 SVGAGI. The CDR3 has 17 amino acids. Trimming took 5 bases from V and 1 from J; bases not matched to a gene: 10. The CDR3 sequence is CASSRKRTGKSNQPQHF. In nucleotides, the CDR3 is TGTGCCAGCAGTAGAAAAAGGACAGGGAAGAGCAATCAGCCCCAGCATTTT.

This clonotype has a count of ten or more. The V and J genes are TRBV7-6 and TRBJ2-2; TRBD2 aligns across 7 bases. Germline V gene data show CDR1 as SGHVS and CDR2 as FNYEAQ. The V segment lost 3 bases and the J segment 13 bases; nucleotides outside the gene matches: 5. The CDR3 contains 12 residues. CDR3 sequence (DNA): TGTGCCAGCAGCTTCATAGGGGAGGGGCTGTTTTTT. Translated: CASSFIGEGLFF.

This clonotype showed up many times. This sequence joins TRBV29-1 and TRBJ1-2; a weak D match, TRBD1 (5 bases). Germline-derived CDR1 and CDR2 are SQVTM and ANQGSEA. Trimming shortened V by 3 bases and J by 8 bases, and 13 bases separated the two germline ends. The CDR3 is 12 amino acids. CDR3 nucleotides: TGCAGCGTTGACAGGGTGGGCGGCGGCTACACCTTC. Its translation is CSVDRVGGGYTF.

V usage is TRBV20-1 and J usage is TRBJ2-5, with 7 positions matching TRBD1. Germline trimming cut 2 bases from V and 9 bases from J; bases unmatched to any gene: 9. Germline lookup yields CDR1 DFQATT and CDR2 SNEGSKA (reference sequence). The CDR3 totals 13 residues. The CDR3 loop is CSARRQVGQPQYF. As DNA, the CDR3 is TGCAGTGCTAGACGACAGGTGGGACAGCCCCAGTACTTC.

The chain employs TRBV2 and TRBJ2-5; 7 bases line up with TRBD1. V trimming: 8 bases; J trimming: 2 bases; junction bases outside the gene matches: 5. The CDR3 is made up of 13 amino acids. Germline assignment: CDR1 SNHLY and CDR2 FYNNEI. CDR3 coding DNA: TGTGCCAGCTCGGGACAGAATCAAGAGACCCAGTACTTC. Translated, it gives CASSGQNQETQYF.

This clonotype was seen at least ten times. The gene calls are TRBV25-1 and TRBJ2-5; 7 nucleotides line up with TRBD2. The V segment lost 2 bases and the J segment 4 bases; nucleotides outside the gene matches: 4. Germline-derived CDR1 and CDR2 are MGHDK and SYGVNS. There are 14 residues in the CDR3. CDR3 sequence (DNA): TGTGCCAGCAGTGAACTAGCGGCTGGAGAGACCCAGTACTTC. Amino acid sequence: CASSELAAGETQYF. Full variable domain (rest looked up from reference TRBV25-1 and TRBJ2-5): EADIYQTPRYLVIGTGKKITLECSQTMGHDKMYWYQQDPGMELHLIHYSYGVNSTEKGDLSSESTVSRIRTEHFPLTLESARPSHTSQYLCASSELAAGETQYFGPGTRLLVL.

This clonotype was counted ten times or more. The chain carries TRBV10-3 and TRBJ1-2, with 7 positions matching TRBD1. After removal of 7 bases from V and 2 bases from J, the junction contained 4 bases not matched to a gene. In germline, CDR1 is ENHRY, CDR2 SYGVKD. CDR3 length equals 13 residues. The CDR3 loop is CAIKDRENYGYTF. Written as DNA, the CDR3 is TGTGCCATCAAAGACAGGGAGAACTATGGCTACACCTTC.

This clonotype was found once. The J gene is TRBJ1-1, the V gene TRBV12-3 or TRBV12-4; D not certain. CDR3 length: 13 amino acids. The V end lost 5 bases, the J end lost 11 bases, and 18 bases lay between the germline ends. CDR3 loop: CASSPLTLRDAFF. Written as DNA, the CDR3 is TGTGCCAGCAGTCCACTGACCTTACGTGACGCTTTCTTT.

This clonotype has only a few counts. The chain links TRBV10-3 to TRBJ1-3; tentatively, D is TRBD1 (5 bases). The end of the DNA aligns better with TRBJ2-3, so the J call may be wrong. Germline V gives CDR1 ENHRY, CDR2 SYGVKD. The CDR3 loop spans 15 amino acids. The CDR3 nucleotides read TGTGCCATCAGTGAGCGGCAGGGTGGGACAGATACGCAGTATTTT. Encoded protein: CAISERQGGTDTQYF.

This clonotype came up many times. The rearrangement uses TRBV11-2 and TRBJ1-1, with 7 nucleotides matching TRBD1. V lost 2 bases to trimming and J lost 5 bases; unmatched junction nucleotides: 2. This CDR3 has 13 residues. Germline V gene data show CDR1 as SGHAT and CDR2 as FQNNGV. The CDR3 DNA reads TGTGCCAGCAGCTTAAACAGGGGAACTGAAGCTTTCTTT. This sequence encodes CASSLNRGTEAFF. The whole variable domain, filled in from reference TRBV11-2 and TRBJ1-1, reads EAGVAQSPRYKIIEKRQSVAFWCNPISGHATLYWYQQILGQGPKLLIQFQNNGVVDDSQLPKDRFSAERLKGVDSTLKIQPAKLEDSAVYLCASSLNRGTEAFFGQGTRLTVV.

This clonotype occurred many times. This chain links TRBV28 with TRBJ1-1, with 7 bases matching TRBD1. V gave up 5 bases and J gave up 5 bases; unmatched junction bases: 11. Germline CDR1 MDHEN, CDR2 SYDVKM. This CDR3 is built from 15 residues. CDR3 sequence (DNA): TGTGCCAGCAGTCCAGGGAAGGGGGCGAGAACTGAAGCTTTCTTT. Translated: CASSPGKGARTEAFF.

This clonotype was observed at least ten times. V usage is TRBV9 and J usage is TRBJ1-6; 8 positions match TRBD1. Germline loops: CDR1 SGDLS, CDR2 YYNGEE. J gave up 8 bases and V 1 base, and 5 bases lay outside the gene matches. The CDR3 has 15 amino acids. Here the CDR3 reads CASSVLDRGDSPLHF. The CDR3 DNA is TGTGCCAGCAGCGTACTTGACAGGGGTGATTCACCCCTCCACTTT.